This T cell receptor beta chain was recovered during a study of preoperative IRX-2 immunotherapy in early breast cancer. Data came from immunoSEQ multiplex PCR; TCRdb stores just in-frame clones and leaves some out. The sample has some 99,000 clones; roughly 88% are singletons. The CDR3 totals 15 residues. Trimming cost V 5 bases and J 1 base; bases outside gene matches: 4. In germline, CDR1 is LNHDA, CDR2 SQIVND (reference sequence). Treatment described: preoperative locoregional IRX-2 cytokine immunotherapy. Patients received preoperative, locoregional IRX-2 cytokine immunotherapy in a phase Ib study. This clone was recorded a few times.

This receptor was obtained from a human donor with breast cancer. This sample comprised tumor tissue, obtained after IRX-2 immunotherapy. The V gene is TRBV19, the J gene TRBJ1-5; 8 bases align to TRBD1. CDR3 sequence: CASSSDRVSNQPQHF. The CDR3, as DNA: TGTGCCAGTAGTTCGGACAGGGTAAGCAATCAGCCCCAGCATTTT. Combining the CDR3 with reference TRBV19 and TRBJ1-5 gives the whole variable domain DGGITQSPKYLFRKEGQNVTLSCEQNLNHDAMYWYRQDPGQGLRLIYYSQIVNDFQKGDIAEGYSVSREKKESFPLTVTSAQKNPTAFYLCASSSDRVSNQPQHFGDGTRLSIL.